This entry lists 9 T cell receptor beta chains sequenced from one sample in a study of CD8 T cells in ankylosing spondylitis. TCRdb re-analysed the 5' RACE reads in MiXCR, keeping a single row per CDR3 protein. The sample holds roughly 220,000 distinct CDR3 sequences, roughly a tenth seen once. Sequencing input: blood, either unsorted or a sorted T cell fraction (not recorded which). All receptors derive from a male donor with ankylosing spondylitis or in good health (not recorded which).

This clonotype was seen many times. The V call is TRBV5-1, the J call TRBJ2-1; D might be TRBD1 (6 bases). V was trimmed by 4 bases and J by 0 bases, leaving 11 bases between them. The CDR3 is 15 residues long. CDR1 is SGHRS and CDR2 is YFSETQ in the germline V gene. CDR3 DNA: TGCGCCAGCAGCCAGAGGACAGACTCCTACAATGAGCAGTTCTTC. Protein product: CASSQRTDSYNEQFF.

The J gene is TRBJ2-5, the V gene TRBV7-2; 12 bases line up with TRBD1. Germline V gene sequence: CDR1 SGHTA, CDR2 FQGNSA. The CDR3 sequence is 15 residues long. J was trimmed by 5 bases and V by 0 bases; bases with no gene match: 1. This chain's CDR3 is CASSLAGQGAETQYF. DNA for the CDR3: TGTGCCAGCAGCTTAGCGGGACAGGGGGCCGAGACCCAGTACTTC.

The table lists this clonotype with many counts. The chain is built from TRBV5-1 and TRBJ1-1; weak D call: TRBD1 (5 bases). This CDR3 is 15 amino acids long. Trimming shortened V by 0 bases and J by 1 base, and 10 bases separated the two germline ends. The germline CDR1 and CDR2 sequences are SGHRS and YFSETQ. Here the CDR3 reads CASSLVQGENTEAFF. The CDR3 coding sequence is TGCGCCAGCAGCTTGGTTCAGGGCGAGAACACTGAAGCTTTCTTT.

This clonotype was detected many times. The V call is TRBV12-3 or TRBV12-4, the J call TRBJ2-7, with 8 bases matching TRBD1. The CDR3 spans 14 residues. V lost 6 bases and J lost 3; bases outside the gene matches: 7. The CDR3 sequence is CASSSTGTGYEQYF. CDR3 nucleotide sequence: TGTGCCAGCAGCTCCACCGGGACAGGCTACGAGCAGTACTTC.

This clonotype was detected a few times. A much more abundant neighbour one base away suggests this may be a read error. This chain links TRBV3-1 with TRBJ2-5, with 8 bases fitting TRBD2. Germline CDR1 LGHDT, CDR2 YNNKEL (reference sequence). The V gene end was trimmed by 7 bases and the J gene end by 5 bases; junction bases not matched to a gene: 18. CDR3 length: 17 residues. The CDR3 protein is CASTPLTTGGLLETQYF. In DNA, the CDR3 is TGTGCCAGCACCCCCCTAACGACGGGGGGGCTTCTGGAGACCCAGTACTTC.

This clonotype was observed a single time. Since a much larger clone is just one base distant, this may be a read error. Here the CDR3 reads CAINPEISSPLHF. DNA for the CDR3: TGTGCCATCAACCCTGAGATTAGCTCACCCCTCCACTTT. V usage is TRBV6-6 and J usage is TRBJ1-6; no clear D gene. Trimming removed 10 bases from V and 10 bases from J, with 17 bases in between. CDR1 is MNHNY and CDR2 is SVGAGI in the germline V gene (reference sequence). The CDR3 has 13 residues.

The table lists this clonotype with many counts. The genes are TRBV5-6 and TRBJ2-4, with a tentative D call TRBD1 (5 bases). Germline V lookup: CDR1 SGHDT, CDR2 YYEEEE. CDR3 length: 15 amino acids. V lost 2 bases to trimming and J lost 3 bases, with 12 bases between them. The CDR3 sequence: CASSFRDRDKNIQYF. DNA of the CDR3: TGTGCCAGCAGCTTCAGGGATAGGGACAAAAACATTCAGTACTTC. Variable domain in full (rest from reference TRBV5-6 and TRBJ2-4): DAGVTQSPTHLIKTRGQQVTLRCSPKSGHDTVSWYQQALGQGPQFIFQYYEEEERQRGNFPDRFSGHQFPNYSSELNVNALLLGDSALYLCASSFRDRDKNIQYFGAGTRLSVL.

This clonotype was picked up many times. The chain employs TRBV7-9 and TRBJ1-2; 9 bases are shared with TRBD1. J was trimmed by 1 base and V by 3 bases; bases with no gene match: 9. Germline V lookup: CDR1 SEHNR, CDR2 FQNEAQ (reference sequence). The CDR3 is 17 residues long. The CDR3 DNA reads TGTGCCAGCAGCTTTTCGCTCTTGGACAGGGGTAACTATGGCTACACCTTC. This translates into CASSFSLLDRGNYGYTF.

This clonotype has ten or more counts. The chain couples TRBV4-2 to TRBJ2-1, with D perhaps TRBD2 (6 bases). CDR1 is LGHNA, CDR2 YNFKEQ, per germline. The germline V and J ends were trimmed by 2 bases and 4 bases, with 12 bases remaining between them. The CDR3 has 15 amino acids. CDR3 nucleotide sequence: TGTGCCAGCAGCCAACCGGGACTTGGGTACAATGAGCAGTTCTTC. Protein sequence: CASSQPGLGYNEQFF.